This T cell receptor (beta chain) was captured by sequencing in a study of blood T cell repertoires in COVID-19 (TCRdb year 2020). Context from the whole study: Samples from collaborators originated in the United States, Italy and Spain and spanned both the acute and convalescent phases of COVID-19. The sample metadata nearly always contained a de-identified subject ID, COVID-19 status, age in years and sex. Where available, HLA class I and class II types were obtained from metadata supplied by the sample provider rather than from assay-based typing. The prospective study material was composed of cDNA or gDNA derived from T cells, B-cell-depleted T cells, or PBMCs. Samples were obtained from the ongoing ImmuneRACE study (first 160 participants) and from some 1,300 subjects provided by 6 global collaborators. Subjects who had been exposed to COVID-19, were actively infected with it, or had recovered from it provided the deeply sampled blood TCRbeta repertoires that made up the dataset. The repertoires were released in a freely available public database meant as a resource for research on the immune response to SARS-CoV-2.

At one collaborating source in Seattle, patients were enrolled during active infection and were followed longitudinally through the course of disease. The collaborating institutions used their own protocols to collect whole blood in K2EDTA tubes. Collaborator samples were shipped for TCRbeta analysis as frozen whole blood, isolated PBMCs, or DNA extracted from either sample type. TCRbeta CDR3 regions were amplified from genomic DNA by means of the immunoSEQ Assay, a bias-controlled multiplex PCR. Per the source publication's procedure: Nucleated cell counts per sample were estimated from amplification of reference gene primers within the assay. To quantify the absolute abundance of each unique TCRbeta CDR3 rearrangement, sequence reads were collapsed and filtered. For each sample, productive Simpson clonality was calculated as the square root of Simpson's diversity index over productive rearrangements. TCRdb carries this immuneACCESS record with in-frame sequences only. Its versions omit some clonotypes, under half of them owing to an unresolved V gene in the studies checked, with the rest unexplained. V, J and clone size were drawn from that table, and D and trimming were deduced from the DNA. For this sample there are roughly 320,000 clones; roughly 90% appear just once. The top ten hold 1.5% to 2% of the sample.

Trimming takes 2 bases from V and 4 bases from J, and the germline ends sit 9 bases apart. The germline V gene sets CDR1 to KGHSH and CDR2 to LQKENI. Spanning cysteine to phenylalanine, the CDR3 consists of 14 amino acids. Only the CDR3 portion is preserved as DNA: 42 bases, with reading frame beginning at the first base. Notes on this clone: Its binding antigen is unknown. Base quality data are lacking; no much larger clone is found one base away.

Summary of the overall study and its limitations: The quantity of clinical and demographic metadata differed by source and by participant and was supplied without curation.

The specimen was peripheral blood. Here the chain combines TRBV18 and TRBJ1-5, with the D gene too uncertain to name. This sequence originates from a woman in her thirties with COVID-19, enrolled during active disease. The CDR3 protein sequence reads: CASSPVSGNQPQHF. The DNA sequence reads TGTGCCAGCTCACCAGTTTCAGGTAATCAGCCCCAGCATTTT.